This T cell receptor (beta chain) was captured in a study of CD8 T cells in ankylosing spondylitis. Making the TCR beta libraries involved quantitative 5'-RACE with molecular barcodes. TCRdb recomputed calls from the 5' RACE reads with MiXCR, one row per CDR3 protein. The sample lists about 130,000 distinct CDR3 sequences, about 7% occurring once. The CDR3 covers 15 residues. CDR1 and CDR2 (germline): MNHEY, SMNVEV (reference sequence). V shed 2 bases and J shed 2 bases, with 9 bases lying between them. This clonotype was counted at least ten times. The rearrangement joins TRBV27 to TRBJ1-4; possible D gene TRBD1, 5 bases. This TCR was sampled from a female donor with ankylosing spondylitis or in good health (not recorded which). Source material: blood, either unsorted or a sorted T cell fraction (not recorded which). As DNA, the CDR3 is TGTGCCAGCAGTTTACGCAGGGTGACTAATGAAAAACTGTTTTTT. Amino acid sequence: CASSLRRVTNEKLFF.